Listed below are T cell receptor beta chains from one sample, sequenced in a study of T cells in Graves' hyperthyroidism and ophthalmopathy. MiXCR, run by TCRdb on the multiplex PCR reads, gives a single entry per CDR3 protein. The sample lists 360,000 or so distinct CDR3 sequences, under 20% occurring once. Sequencing was carried out using blood. These receptors all come from a woman younger than 35 with Graves' hyperthyroidism. Both conserved end residues are part of each CDR3. The order of the fields is D gene, J gene, clone size, V gene, CDR3 DNA, CDR3 protein. A D gene is named only where the DNA matches it firmly. Clone size is stated in some rows and not others, as once, few, many or a class when expanded.

NA	TRBJ2-5	many	TRBV27	TGTGCCAGCAGTTTATCCCGGGCCCAAGAGACCCAGTACTTC	CASSLSRAQETQYF
NA	TRBJ1-1	few	TRBV2	TGTGCCAGCAGTGGAACAGGGTCTGAAGCTTTCTTT	CASSGTGSEAFF
NA	TRBJ2-7	many	TRBV4-1	TGCGCCAGCAGCCAAGATCGGAGTACCTACGAGCAGTACTTC	CASSQDRSTYEQYF
TRBD1	TRBJ1-3	once	TRBV7-9	TGTGCCATCAGCTTAGAAGACAGGGTGGGAAACACCATATATTTT	CAISLEDRVGNTIYF
NA	TRBJ1-2	NA	TRBV4-1	TGCGCCAGCAGCCAAGGGGACGGTTATGGCTACACCTTC	CASSQGDGYGYTF
NA	TRBJ2-7	many	TRBV6-5	TGTGCCAGCAGTTATCGGGGTCCCCCCTACGAGCAGTACTTC	CASSYRGPPYEQYF
TRBD2	TRBJ2-7	many	TRBV2	TGTGCCAGCAGTACCGAGGGACTAGCGGGGAACGAGCAGTACTTC	CASSTEGLAGNEQYF
NA	TRBJ1-2	many	TRBV6-5	TGTGCCAGCAGTCATAGGGGTCGCATGTCCTATGGCTACACCTTC	CASSHRGRMSYGYTF
NA	TRBJ1-5	many	TRBV28	TGTGCCAGCAGTTTATTCGGGCGGCGCAATCAGCCCCAGCATTTT	CASSLFGRRNQPQHF
TRBD1	TRBJ1-1	NA	TRBV12-3/TRBV12-4	TGTGCCAGCAGTTTGTTCCAGGGGGCGCAAACTGAAGCTTTCTTT	CASSLFQGAQTEAFF
NA	TRBJ1-1	NA	TRBV14	TGTGCCAGCAGCCCATGGGCGGCGAACACTGAAGCTTTCTTT	CASSPWAANTEAFF
TRBD1	TRBJ1-5	many	TRBV12-3/TRBV12-4	TGTGCCAGCAGAGTGGGACAGGATAATCAGCCCCAGCATTTT	CASRVGQDNQPQHF
TRBD1	TRBJ1-2	many	TRBV28	TGTGCCAGCAGTACCGGACAGGGGACGACGAGTGGCTACACCTTC	CASSTGQGTTSGYTF
NA	TRBJ1-3	many	TRBV12-3/TRBV12-4	TGTGCCAGCAGCCTGCAGGGAAACACCATATATTTT	CASSLQGNTIYF
NA	TRBJ2-5	many	TRBV20-1	TGCAGTGCTAGAGGGAGCTTGGGGGGACAGAAAGAGACCCAGTACTTC	CSARGSLGGQKETQYF
NA	TRBJ2-7	few	TRBV20-1	TGCAGTGCTAGTACCCACCGCGGGGTCTTAAAGTACGAGCAGTACTTC	CSASTHRGVLKYEQYF
NA	TRBJ2-7	many	TRBV30	TGTGCCTGGTTAAAGACCTATCCAAGCTCCTACGAGCAGTACTTC	CAWLKTYPSSYEQYF
NA	TRBJ2-5	few	TRBV15	TGTGCCACCAGCATGGACAGTGCCTTGAAGACCCAGTACTTC	CATSMDSALKTQYF
NA	TRBJ2-4	few	TRBV7-3	TGTGCCAGCAGCTTAAATGCAGTTGGAAACATTCAGTGCTTC	CASSLNAVGNIQCF
TRBD1	TRBJ1-5	many	TRBV6-5	TGTGCCAGCAACACAGGGGTGGGCCAGCCCCAGCATTTT	CASNTGVGQPQHF
TRBD1	TRBJ2-2	many	TRBV5-1	TGCGCCAGCAGCCCGGGACAGTCGGGCACCGGGGAGCTGTTTTTT	CASSPGQSGTGELFF
NA	TRBJ2-7	many	TRBV5-1	TGCGCCAGCAGCTTTGGAGGGGCGAGCTCCTACGAGCAGTACTTC	CASSFGGASSYEQYF
NA	TRBJ2-7	many	TRBV2	TGTGCCAGCGTTGGTCCCGGCGTCTGGGAGCAGTACTTC	CASVGPGVWEQYF
NA	TRBJ2-7	many	TRBV2	TGTGCCAGCATGGCCCTCTCCTACGAGCAGTACTTC	CASMALSYEQYF
TRBD1	TRBJ2-5	many	TRBV24-1	TGTGCCACCAGTGAGTTTGACAGGGGCCGGGAGACCCAGTACTTC	CATSEFDRGRETQYF
NA	TRBJ2-5	many	TRBV11-2	TGTGCCAGCAGCGCTCCCCGATTGGAGACCCAGTACTTC	CASSAPRLETQYF